Detailed here is one T cell receptor beta chain. While infection was still active, Seattle patients were enrolled and then followed longitudinally. The data derive from a study of blood T cell repertoires in COVID-19. As for the study in general: The United States, Italy and Spain provided the acute and convalescent COVID-19 samples. PBMCs, B-cell-depleted T cells, or T cells provided the cDNA or gDNA that made up the material.

Sequenced by immunoSEQ multiplex PCR; TCRdb stores in-frame clones only, minus some. This sample has 55,000 to 65,000 clones; 81% occur once, and the top ten carry roughly 30%. Sequenced sample: peripheral blood. The clonotype comes from a man in his sixties with COVID-19, enrolled during active disease.

The CDR3 DNA sequence: TGTGCCAGCAGTTCCCCAGCGTCTAGCTCCTACGAGCAGTACTTC. The encoded protein is CASSSPASSSYEQYF. The chain is built from TRBV6-5 and TRBJ2-7; no clear D. Germline V gene lookup returns CDR1 MNHEY and CDR2 SVGAGI. The CDR3 sequence is 15 residues long. Trimming cost V 4 bases and J 0 bases, with 13 bases left between them.